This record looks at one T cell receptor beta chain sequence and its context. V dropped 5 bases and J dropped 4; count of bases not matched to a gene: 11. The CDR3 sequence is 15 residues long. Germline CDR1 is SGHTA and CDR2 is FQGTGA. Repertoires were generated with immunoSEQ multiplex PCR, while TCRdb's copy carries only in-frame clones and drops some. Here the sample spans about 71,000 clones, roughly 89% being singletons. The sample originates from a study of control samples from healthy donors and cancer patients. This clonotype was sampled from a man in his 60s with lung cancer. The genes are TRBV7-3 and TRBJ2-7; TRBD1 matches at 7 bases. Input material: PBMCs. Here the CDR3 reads CASSHPGTEAYEQYV. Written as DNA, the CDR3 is TGTGCCAGCAGCCACCCCGGGACAGAGGCGTACGAGCAGTACGTC.